The clone carrying this T cell receptor (beta chain) was seen more than once but under ten times. Its antigen is currently unknown. This sample stems from a study of blood T cells in healthy people across ages. About the research overall: Template switching retrieved approximately one barcoded beta molecule for each two T cells. Overall study findings and caveats: As naive T cell percentage varied, TCR beta diversity correlated strongly with it. More naive CD4+ cells and higher diversity were found in long-lived than in aged donors.

The CDR3 has 14 residues. With 4 bases removed from V and 5 bases from J, the gap between germline ends came to 17 bases. Germline values: CDR1 SQVTM, CDR2 ANQGSEA. Each sample used at least 6.5 million PBMCs. Primers used in a second PCR of about 6 to 11 cycles were a sample-barcoded 5' primer and a J-beta primer mix. TCRdb re-called the 5' RACE reads through MiXCR, storing one row per CDR3 protein. The sample includes about 970,000 distinct CDR3 sequences, around 54% of them seen just once. The J gene is TRBJ1-2, the V gene TRBV29-1, with D unresolved. This receptor was obtained from a woman aged 55-69 years in good health. The specimen sequenced was blood. The CDR3 DNA reads TGCAGCGTTGCCGAGGTCTCTCTTAGGTATGGCTACACCTTC. It codes for CSVAEVSLRYGYTF.